Listed below are T cell receptor beta chains from one sample, sequenced in a study of T cells in Graves' hyperthyroidism and ophthalmopathy. TCRdb recomputed calls from the multiplex PCR reads with MiXCR, one row per CDR3 protein. This sample has 500,000 to 600,000 distinct CDR3 sequences, with 20% found just once. What was sequenced was blood. These TCRs come from a man aged 35 to 55 with Graves' ophthalmopathy. The CDR3 runs from the conserved cysteine through the conserved F or W. Each record gives: V gene, D gene, clone size, J gene, CDR3 DNA, CDR3 protein. A D gene is named only where the DNA matches it firmly. A clone size is listed for some rows: how often the clone was seen (once, few, many), or a class if it is expanded.

V: TRBV5-1
D: TRBD1
size: few
J: TRBJ1-6
DNA: TGCGCCAGCAGCGTGGGACAGGGGGATAATTCACCCCTCCACTTT
CDR3: CASSVGQGDNSPLHF

V: TRBV12-3/TRBV12-4
D: NA
size: many
J: TRBJ1-1
DNA: TGTGCCAGCAGATGGACAGAGAACACTGAAGCTTTCTTT
CDR3: CASRWTENTEAFF

V: TRBV30
D: NA
size: many
J: TRBJ1-5
DNA: TGTGCCTGGAGTTGGGGTAGCAATCAGCCCCAGCATTTT
CDR3: CAWSWGSNQPQHF

V: TRBV27
D: NA
size: NA
J: TRBJ2-3
DNA: TGTGCCAGCAGTTTCTTTCAAAGCACAGATACGCAGTATTTT
CDR3: CASSFFQSTDTQYF

V: TRBV11-2
D: TRBD2
size: NA
J: TRBJ2-2
DNA: TGTGCCAGCAGCCCCCGCGGGGGCGGGGAGCTGTTTTTT
CDR3: CASSPRGGGELFF

V: TRBV6-2/TRBV6-3
D: TRBD2
size: NA
J: TRBJ2-3
DNA: TGTGCCAGCAGAAGCGGGGGGGCAGCAGATACGCAGTATTTT
CDR3: CASRSGGAADTQYF

V: TRBV11-3
D: TRBD1
size: many
J: TRBJ2-1
DNA: TGTGCCAGCAGCTCTGGACAGGGGGTAGGGGAGCAGTTCTTC
CDR3: CASSSGQGVGEQFF

V: TRBV12-3/TRBV12-4
D: NA
size: few
J: TRBJ1-2
DNA: TGTGCCAGCAGACCGACAGACCTCTATGGCTACACCTTC
CDR3: CASRPTDLYGYTF

V: TRBV4-1
D: NA
size: few
J: TRBJ1-5
DNA: TGCGCCAGCAGCCAAGCGGCAGACCAGAATCAGCCCCAGCATTTT
CDR3: CASSQAADQNQPQHF

V: TRBV30
D: NA
size: few
J: TRBJ1-1
DNA: TGTGCCTGGAATAGCCCAGGGGAACGGACTGAAGCTTTCTTT
CDR3: CAWNSPGERTEAFF

V: TRBV3-1
D: TRBD1
size: few
J: TRBJ2-5
DNA: TGTGCCAGCAGGCTCCAGGGGGCGAAAGAGACCCAGTACTTC
CDR3: CASRLQGAKETQYF

V: TRBV6-6
D: TRBD2
size: few
J: TRBJ2-7
DNA: TGTGCCAGCAGTTACTACAGCGGGAGGGCCTACGAGCAGTACTTC
CDR3: CASSYYSGRAYEQYF

V: TRBV29-1
D: NA
size: few
J: TRBJ2-3
DNA: TGCAGCGTCCTCGTTCTAACAGATACGCAGTATTTT
CDR3: CSVLVLTDTQYF

V: TRBV5-1
D: TRBD2
size: many
J: TRBJ2-7
DNA: TGCGCCAGCAGCTGGACTAGCGGGGGGCCCGACGAGCAGTACTTC
CDR3: CASSWTSGGPDEQYF

V: TRBV6-1
D: TRBD2
size: few
J: TRBJ2-5
DNA: TGTGCCAGCAAGGGCAGTGGGGGGGGCCAAGAGACCCAGTACTTC
CDR3: CASKGSGGGQETQYF

V: TRBV5-1
D: NA
size: NA
J: TRBJ1-1
DNA: TGCGCCAGCAGCTTAGAGACGAACACTGAAGCTTTCTTT
CDR3: CASSLETNTEAFF

V: TRBV15
D: NA
size: NA
J: TRBJ1-6
DNA: TGTGCCACCAGCAGAGGGGGGGCGGATAATTCACCCCTCCACTTT
CDR3: CATSRGGADNSPLHF

V: TRBV2
D: TRBD1
size: many
J: TRBJ1-3
DNA: TGTGCCAGCAGCCGGGACAGGGGACTACACTCTGGAAACACCATATATTTT
CDR3: CASSRDRGLHSGNTIYF

V: TRBV7-2
D: TRBD1
size: few
J: TRBJ1-5
DNA: TGTGCCAGCAGCTTAGTTTGGCAGGGGGCGCGACAGCCCCAGCATTTT
CDR3: CASSLVWQGARQPQHF

V: TRBV2
D: NA
size: NA
J: TRBJ2-1
DNA: TGTGCCAGGGAAGGGGAGCGTGGCCCCCAGGCGTGCGGCCCTGCAGCCCCCTCCCCTCGGAGCTTC
CDR3: CAREGERGPQACGPAAPSPRSF

V: TRBV27
D: NA
size: NA
J: TRBJ1-5
DNA: TGTGCCAGCAGTTTATTCGGGCCTTATAGCAATCAGCCCCAGCATTTT
CDR3: CASSLFGPYSNQPQHF

V: TRBV7-3
D: NA
size: many
J: TRBJ2-3
DNA: TGTGCCAGCAGCCCAGGCGGGACCCCAGCAGATACGCAGTATTTT
CDR3: CASSPGGTPADTQYF

V: TRBV13
D: NA
size: NA
J: TRBJ2-1
DNA: TGTGCCAGCAGTCCTATCGGGGGGCCGTACAATGAGCAGTTCTTC
CDR3: CASSPIGGPYNEQFF

V: TRBV6-2/TRBV6-3
D: NA
size: NA
J: TRBJ2-7
DNA: TGTGCCAGCAGTTACTCAATGGGGCAGGAGCAGTACTTC
CDR3: CASSYSMGQEQYF

V: TRBV9
D: NA
size: NA
J: TRBJ1-1
DNA: TGTGCCAGCAGTCGGGACCCTTCAGAGAACACTGAAGCTTTCTTT
CDR3: CASSRDPSENTEAFF

V: TRBV5-1
D: TRBD1
size: few
J: TRBJ2-3
DNA: TGCGCCAGCAGAATTACAGGGGGATTGGGCACAGATACGCAGTATTTT
CDR3: CASRITGGLGTDTQYF

V: TRBV6-6
D: TRBD1
size: many
J: TRBJ2-5
DNA: TGTGCCAGCAGTTACAGGGGGCTTGGGGAGACCCAGTACTTC
CDR3: CASSYRGLGETQYF

V: TRBV18
D: TRBD1
size: few
J: TRBJ1-2
DNA: TGTGCCAGCTCACCAGGACAGGAGCATGGCTACACCTTC
CDR3: CASSPGQEHGYTF

V: TRBV7-9
D: NA
size: many
J: TRBJ2-2
DNA: TGTGCCAGCAGCTCACACACCGGGGAGCTGTTTTTT
CDR3: CASSSHTGELFF

V: TRBV5-1
D: TRBD1
size: NA
J: TRBJ1-4
DNA: TGCGCCAGCAGCTTGGATTCACAGGGGGCGGAAAAACTGTTTTTT
CDR3: CASSLDSQGAEKLFF

V: TRBV10-3
D: NA
size: many
J: TRBJ1-1
DNA: TGTGCCATCTCGACAGCGGGGGACACTGAAGCTTTCTTT
CDR3: CAISTAGDTEAFF

V: TRBV11-2
D: TRBD1
size: many
J: TRBJ2-7
DNA: TGTGCCGGCGGGACAGGGAGCTCCTACGAGCAGTACTTC
CDR3: CAGGTGSSYEQYF

V: TRBV3-1
D: NA
size: many
J: TRBJ2-1
DNA: TGTGCCAGCAGCCAAGGGATCTTCAATGAGCAGTTCTTC
CDR3: CASSQGIFNEQFF

V: TRBV14
D: NA
size: few
J: TRBJ2-1
DNA: TGTGCCAGCAGCCAGTCAGGGCCCTACAATGAGCAGTTCTTC
CDR3: CASSQSGPYNEQFF

V: TRBV11-2
D: NA
size: many
J: TRBJ2-1
DNA: TGTGCCAGCAGCCCGGGGTTTGGTGAGCAGTTCTTC
CDR3: CASSPGFGEQFF

V: TRBV10-3
D: NA
size: few
J: TRBJ1-6
DNA: TGTGCCATCAGTGAAGGAAGCTCACCCCTCCACTTT
CDR3: CAISEGSSPLHF

V: TRBV2
D: TRBD2
size: NA
J: TRBJ2-7
DNA: TGTGCCAGCAGTGGGACTAGCGGGGGCGAGCAGTACTTC
CDR3: CASSGTSGGEQYF

V: TRBV10-3
D: NA
size: NA
J: TRBJ1-5
DNA: TGTGCCATCAGTGAGAAGGGTGGCAATCAGCCCCAGCATTTT
CDR3: CAISEKGGNQPQHF

V: TRBV6-1
D: TRBD1
size: few
J: TRBJ1-2
DNA: TGTGCCAGCACCATGACAGGGGGGGACTATGGCTACACCTTC
CDR3: CASTMTGGDYGYTF

V: TRBV29-1
D: TRBD1
size: NA
J: TRBJ1-2
DNA: TGCAGCACCACCGGGACAGGAGGCTATGGCTACACCTTC
CDR3: CSTTGTGGYGYTF

V: TRBV19
D: NA
size: NA
J: TRBJ1-2
DNA: TGTGCCACCAGTAGTTGGGGCAACAGGGCCTATGGCTACACCTTC
CDR3: CATSSWGNRAYGYTF

V: TRBV27
D: NA
size: many
J: TRBJ2-1
DNA: TGTGCCAGCAGTTTAGGTCCCCCCGACGGGCAGTTCTTC
CDR3: CASSLGPPDGQFF

V: TRBV5-1
D: NA
size: many
J: TRBJ1-4
DNA: TGCGCCAGCAGGTTCGGGGGGACCAGGGTCTCAACTAATGAAAAACTGTTTTTT
CDR3: CASRFGGTRVSTNEKLFF

V: TRBV27
D: TRBD2
size: NA
J: TRBJ2-7
DNA: TGTGCCAGCAGCCCAGCGGGAGCCTCCTACGAGCAGTACTTC
CDR3: CASSPAGASYEQYF

V: TRBV10-3
D: TRBD1
size: few
J: TRBJ1-6
DNA: TGTGCCATCACCCAGGGACAGGGCACCAATTCACCCCTCCACTTT
CDR3: CAITQGQGTNSPLHF

V: TRBV12-3/TRBV12-4
D: NA
size: many
J: TRBJ1-1
DNA: TGTGCCAGCACCCGTAAGATGACTGCCCGGGGGGACACTGAAGCTTTCTTT
CDR3: CASTRKMTARGDTEAFF

V: TRBV5-4
D: NA
size: NA
J: TRBJ2-7
DNA: TGTGCCAGCAGCTTGCCGACAGCGAATACCGTCTACGAGCAGTACTTC
CDR3: CASSLPTANTVYEQYF

V: TRBV28
D: NA
size: NA
J: TRBJ1-6
DNA: TGTGCCAGCAGTTTCAGCTCCTATAATTCACCCCTCCACTTT
CDR3: CASSFSSYNSPLHF

V: TRBV12-3/TRBV12-4
D: NA
size: NA
J: TRBJ2-2
DNA: TGTGCCAGCACCTGGGGGGCCACAACGAACACCGGGGAGCTGTTTTTT
CDR3: CASTWGATTNTGELFF

V: TRBV12-3/TRBV12-4
D: NA
size: many
J: TRBJ2-1
DNA: TGTGCCAGCAGCCTATACGACAGAACGGACGAGCAGTTCTTC
CDR3: CASSLYDRTDEQFF

V: TRBV3-1
D: NA
size: many
J: TRBJ1-2
DNA: TGTGCCAGCAGCTCCCCGGGCGGGGCCTATGGCTACACCTTC
CDR3: CASSSPGGAYGYTF

V: TRBV5-4
D: TRBD2
size: NA
J: TRBJ2-1
DNA: TGTGCCAGCAGCTTGGAACTAGCGGGGGGAAACAATGAGCAGTTCTTC
CDR3: CASSLELAGGNNEQFF

V: TRBV7-9
D: TRBD1
size: many
J: TRBJ1-2
DNA: TGTGCCAGCAGCCCTCGGACAGGGGGCGACATCTATGGCTACACCTTC
CDR3: CASSPRTGGDIYGYTF

V: TRBV7-6
D: NA
size: NA
J: TRBJ2-1
DNA: TGTGCCAGCAACTTAGAAGCGGTCGCTTACAATGAGCAGCTCTTC
CDR3: CASNLEAVAYNEQLF

V: TRBV5-1
D: NA
size: many
J: TRBJ2-1
DNA: TGCGCCAGCAGCTTGGACAGGGATGCCTACAATGAGCAGTTCTTC
CDR3: CASSLDRDAYNEQFF

V: TRBV20-1
D: NA
size: NA
J: TRBJ2-1
DNA: TGCAGTGCTAGATCAGGGAGAGGGAATAATGAGCAGTTCTTC
CDR3: CSARSGRGNNEQFF

V: TRBV12-5
D: NA
size: NA
J: TRBJ1-2
DNA: TGTGCTAGTGCTCTAGGGACGGACTATGGCTACACCTTC
CDR3: CASALGTDYGYTF

V: TRBV11-1
D: NA
size: NA
J: TRBJ1-2
DNA: TGTGCCAGCAGCTTAGAGTCGAGCGGTTATGGCTACACCTTC
CDR3: CASSLESSGYGYTF